Each of the 27 T cell receptor beta chains below was sequenced from the same sample in a study of OX40 agonist ivuxolimab in advanced cancers. TCRdb's table, derived via immunoSEQ multiplex PCR, lists solely in-frame clones and lacks some. The sample carries about 84,000 clones, nearly 90% recorded once. The source material was CD4+ or CD8+ T cells sorted from blood, sampled in a trial of the OX40 agonist ivuxolimab. The receptors originated from an adult with an advanced solid tumor such as melanoma, head and neck, liver or kidney cancer.

V usage is TRBV4-1 and J usage is TRBJ2-7; the match to TRBD1 covers 7 bases. The J segment lost 1 base and the V segment lost 2 bases, leaving 5 bases of the junction unmatched. This CDR3 has 15 residues. Per the germline V gene, CDR1 is MGHRA and CDR2 is YSYEKL. DNA of the CDR3: TGCGCCAGCAGCCAATCCGGGACAGCTTCCTACGAGCAGTACTTC. Amino acids: CASSQSGTASYEQYF.

J is TRBJ2-2 and V is TRBV12-2; no DNA check was done on the table's D call, TRBD1. TRBV12-2 is recorded as a pseudogene. This CDR3 region has 16 residues. The CDR3: CASRLSEPTATGELFF. In DNA form, the CDR3 reads TGTGCAAGTCGCTTATCAGAGCCTACAGCCACCGGGGAGCTGTTTTTT.

The chain has TRBV7-2 and TRBJ2-1, with a possible D match to TRBD2 (6 bases). This CDR3 has 16 amino acids. Germline V gene lookup returns CDR1 SGHTA and CDR2 FQGNSA. Trimming removed 1 base at V and 1 base at J, with 11 bases between. DNA for the CDR3: TGTGCCAGCAGCTTAGTCGATAGCGGATCCTACAATGAGCAGTTCTTC. Translating gives CASSLVDSGSYNEQFF.

J is TRBJ2-3 and V is TRBV19, with 8 bases fitting TRBD2. Germline-derived CDR1 and CDR2 are LNHDA and SQIVND (reference sequence). This CDR3 has 14 residues. V shed 3 bases, J shed 4 bases, and the junction held 3 bases outside the gene matches. CDR3 DNA: TGTGCCAGTAGTATGGCGGGGGGCTCAGATACGCAGTATTTT. It translates to CASSMAGGSDTQYF. The complete variable domain, with remaining parts taken from reference TRBV19 and TRBJ2-3, reads DGGITQSPKYLFRKEGQNVTLSCEQNLNHDAMYWYRQDPGQGLRLIYYSQIVNDFQKGDIAEGYSVSREKKESFPLTVTSAQKNPTAFYLCASSMAGGSDTQYFGPGTRLTVL.

This clone showed up just once. The chain has TRBV30 and TRBJ1-2; 7 nucleotides line up with TRBD1. Trimming took 1 base from V and 0 from J; bases not matched to a gene: 20. The V gene's germline CDR1 is GTSNPN and CDR2 SVGIG (reference sequence). CDR3 length: 20 residues. In DNA, the CDR3 is TGTGCCTGGAGTGCCCATATAGGGACAGTCCGGCGGGGAACTAACTATGGCTACACCTTC. Amino acids: CAWSAHIGTVRRGTNYGYTF.

The chain carries TRBV2 and TRBJ2-3; D remains ambiguous. CDR1 and CDR2 from the germline V gene are SNHLY and FYNNEI. The CDR3 totals 13 residues. V was pared by 4 bases and J by 5 bases, with 10 bases between. The CDR3 region has the DNA TGTGCCAGCAGTGTGCCGGGCCGAGATACGCAGTATTTT. Protein sequence: CASSVPGRDTQYF.

The V and J genes are TRBV5-1 and TRBJ1-4; 7 bases align to TRBD1. The CDR3 length is 14 residues. In germline, CDR1 is SGHRS, CDR2 YFSETQ. Trimming cost V 1 base and J 7 bases; bases outside gene matches: 4. The CDR3 DNA reads as TGCGCCAGCAGCTTGCAGGGGGGAGTTGAAAAACTGTTTTTT. Amino acids: CASSLQGGVEKLFF.

The chain carries TRBV11-2 and TRBJ2-1; 9 bases agree with TRBD2. Per the germline V gene, CDR1 is SGHAT and CDR2 is FQNNGV. Trimming cost V 5 bases and J 4 bases; bases outside gene matches: 9. This CDR3 region has 16 residues. Here the CDR3 DNA reads TGTGCCAGCAGCCTCCGCAGCGGGGGGCAGTACAATGAGCAGTTCTTC. The encoded protein is CASSLRSGGQYNEQFF. The full variable domain, rest sourced from reference TRBV11-2 and TRBJ2-1, is EAGVAQSPRYKIIEKRQSVAFWCNPISGHATLYWYQQILGQGPKLLIQFQNNGVVDDSQLPKDRFSAERLKGVDSTLKIQPAKLEDSAVYLCASSLRSGGQYNEQFFGPGTRLTVL.

This clone was counted between two and nine times. V and J are TRBV9 and TRBJ1-5; tentatively, D is TRBD1 (6 bases). Germline V gene sequence: CDR1 SGDLS, CDR2 YYNGEE. V was pared by 9 bases and J by 2 bases, with 18 bases between. This CDR3 is 15 amino acids long. The CDR3 region has the DNA TGTGCCAACACCCCTCGAGGGGGAGGCAATCAGCCCCAGCATTTT. Its translation: CANTPRGGGNQPQHF.

This chain connects TRBV5-1 to TRBJ2-3; D tentatively fits TRBD1 or TRBD2 (5 bases each). CDR3 length: 15 residues. V gave up 6 bases and J gave up 5 bases, with 19 bases separating them. Germline V gene data show CDR1 as SGHRS and CDR2 as YFSETQ. DNA of the CDR3: TGCGCCAGCAACCCCGGGGCCGTAAGCGGAGATACGCAGTATTTT. As protein: CASNPGAVSGDTQYF.

This sequence joins TRBV6-1 and TRBJ1-5; D remains unclear. Germline CDR1 MNHNS, CDR2 SASEGT. Trimming removed 7 bases at V and 3 bases at J, with 13 bases between. CDR3 size: 14 residues. CDR3 amino acids: CASMTTGINQPQHF. CDR3 sequence (DNA): TGTGCCAGCATGACGACCGGGATCAATCAGCCCCAGCATTTT.

The V gene is TRBV10-3, the J gene TRBJ1-2; 9 bases map to TRBD1. The V segment lost 2 bases and the J segment 7 bases; nucleotides outside the gene matches: 5. The CDR3 is made up of 14 amino acids. Germline values: CDR1 ENHRY, CDR2 SYGVKD. DNA for the CDR3: TGTGCCATCAGTGAGACAGGGGGCGGGGCTGGCTACACCTTC. Its translation is CAISETGGGAGYTF.

The J gene is TRBJ2-7, the V gene TRBV5-5, with 7 bases aligning to TRBD2. Germline V gene sequence: CDR1 SGHKS, CDR2 YYEKEE (reference sequence). Trimming cost V 4 bases and J 3 bases; bases outside gene matches: 4. CDR3 length: 13 residues. CDR3: CASSRGLVYEQYF. In DNA, the CDR3 is TGTGCCAGCAGCCGAGGACTAGTCTACGAGCAGTACTTC.

The chain couples TRBV5-6 to TRBJ2-7, with TRBD1 identical over 7 bases. The junction had 8 bases not matched to a gene; V was cut back by 4 bases and J by 4 bases. CDR3 length: 14 amino acids. Germline-derived CDR1 and CDR2 are SGHDT and YYEEEE. The chain's CDR3 is CASSLWTGRYEQYV. The CDR3 DNA follows: TGTGCCAGCAGCCTCTGGACAGGACGTTACGAGCAGTACGTC.

The V and J genes are TRBV30 and TRBJ2-7, with 7 positions matching TRBD1. Germline V gene data show CDR1 as GTSNPN and CDR2 as SVGIG (reference sequence). The junction had 6 bases not matched to a gene; V was cut back by 3 bases and J by 4 bases. The CDR3 spans 13 residues. The CDR3 DNA is TGTGCCTGGAGCCCGGACAGGATGTACGAGCAGTACTTC. It yields the protein CAWSPDRMYEQYF.

This clone was recorded a few times. The V gene is TRBV7-3, the J gene TRBJ1-5; D is undetermined. Germline CDR1 SGHTA, CDR2 FQGTGA. Trimming took 0 bases from V and 2 from J, leaving 5 bases between them. There are 14 residues in the CDR3. This CDR3 reads CASSLTGRNQPQHF. CDR3 DNA sequence: TGTGCCAGCAGCTTAACAGGCCGCAATCAGCCCCAGCATTTT.

This chain connects TRBV28 to TRBJ2-5, with 10 positions matching TRBD1. The V segment lost 10 bases and the J segment 5 bases; nucleotides outside the gene matches: 10. Germline loops: CDR1 MDHEN, CDR2 SYDVKM. This CDR3 has 14 amino acids. The chain's CDR3 is CAITGTGVMETQYF. The CDR3 DNA reads as TGTGCCATAACCGGGACAGGGGTAATGGAGACCCAGTACTTC.

V and J are TRBV18 and TRBJ2-1, with 9 bases identical to TRBD1. The germline V gene encodes CDR1 KGHSH and CDR2 LQKENI. The CDR3 loop spans 14 amino acids. V gave up 3 bases and J gave up 7 bases; unmatched junction bases: 4. Here the CDR3 reads CASSPVGQGNEQFF. CDR3 DNA sequence: TGTGCCAGCTCACCCGTTGGACAGGGGAATGAGCAGTTCTTC. The complete variable domain, with remaining parts taken from reference TRBV18 and TRBJ2-1, reads NAGVMQNPRHLVRRRGQEARLRCSPMKGHSHVYWYRQLPEEGLKFMVYLQKENIIDESGMPKERFSAEFPKEGPSILRIQQVVRGDSAAYFCASSPVGQGNEQFFGPGTRLTVL.

The J gene is TRBJ1-1, the V gene TRBV6-6; 10 bases align to TRBD1. Germline V CDR1 and CDR2: MNHNY, SVGAGI (reference sequence). Germline trimming cut 3 bases from V and 6 bases from J; bases unmatched to any gene: 1. This CDR3 comprises 13 residues. The DNA for the CDR3 is TGTGCCAGCAGTTATGGGACAGGGGCTGAAGCTTTCTTT. Protein product: CASSYGTGAEAFF.

This rearrangement joins TRBV7-2 to TRBJ2-5; D is unresolved. The CDR3 extends over 10 amino acids. V lost 5 bases and J 2 bases, leaving 0 bases between the germline ends. Germline lookup yields CDR1 SGHTA and CDR2 FQGNSA. Here the CDR3 DNA reads TGTGCCAGCAGCCAAGAGACCCAGTACTTC. This gives the protein CASSQETQYF. Variable domain in full (rest from reference TRBV7-2 and TRBJ2-5): GAGVSQSPSNKVTEKGKDVELRCDPISGHTALYWYRQSLGQGLEFLIYFQGNSAPDKSGLPSDRFSAERTGGSVSTLTIQRTQQEDSAVYLCASSQETQYFGPGTRLLVL.

The chain combines TRBV5-4 with TRBJ1-6; 7 bases are shared with TRBD1. This CDR3 is built from 18 residues. Losses at the gene ends were 4 bases for V and 0 bases for J; bases not matched to a gene: 10. Germline-derived CDR1 and CDR2 are SGHNT and YYREEE (reference sequence). As DNA, the CDR3 is TGTGCCAGCAGCGGGGGGACAGTCGGAAGCTCCTATAATTCACCCCTCCACTTT. Its translation: CASSGGTVGSSYNSPLHF.

This chain joins TRBV19 and TRBJ2-1; D unresolved. Looked up from germline, CDR1 is LNHDA and CDR2 is SQIVND (reference sequence). The V end lost 5 bases, the J end lost 3 bases, and 8 bases lay between the germline ends. This CDR3 is 13 amino acids long. The DNA of the CDR3 is TGTGCCAGTAGTTTCTTCGACTACAATGAGCAGTTCTTC. Its translation: CASSFFDYNEQFF.

The gene calls are TRBV28 and TRBJ1-5; TRBD1 agrees at 8 bases. The J segment lost 2 bases and the V segment lost 7 bases, leaving 4 bases of the junction unmatched. The CDR3 contains 14 residues. Germline V gives CDR1 MDHEN, CDR2 SYDVKM. CDR3 in DNA: TGTGCCAGCACAGGGGGCGCAGGCAATCAGCCCCAGCATTTT. As protein: CASTGGAGNQPQHF.

This chain uses TRBV5-1 with TRBJ2-3, with D perhaps matching TRBD1 or TRBD2 (5 bases each). Germline V gene data show CDR1 as SGHRS and CDR2 as YFSETQ. Between the trimmed V and J ends, which lost 6 bases and 2 bases, there was a span of 13 bases. The CDR3 spans 14 residues. CDR3 DNA sequence: TGCGCCAGCACCAGGGAGCACAACACAGATACGCAGTATTTT. Translation: CASTREHNTDTQYF.

This rearrangement joins TRBV5-1 to TRBJ2-1, with a weak D call TRBD1 (6 bases). Germline V gene sequence: CDR1 SGHRS, CDR2 YFSETQ. Trimming took off 4 bases at V and 8 bases at J, with 10 bases between the two ends. The CDR3 length is 12 residues. CDR3 sequence (DNA): TGCGCCAGCAGCCCGCACAGGGATGAGCAGTTCTTC. Translated, it gives CASSPHRDEQFF.

This chain joins TRBV11-3 and TRBJ2-5; D is unresolved. CDR3 length equals 13 residues. Germline values: CDR1 SGHNT, CDR2 YENEEA. V was clipped by 1 base and J by 2 bases, with 5 bases between them. The CDR3 nucleotides are TGTGCCAGCAGCTTAGGTCAGCAAGAGACCCAGTACTTC. The encoded protein is CASSLGQQETQYF. Supplemented by reference TRBV11-3 and TRBJ2-5, the full variable domain reads EAGVVQSPRYKIIEKKQPVAFWCNPISGHNTLYWYLQNLGQGPELLIRYENEEAVDDSQLPKDRFSAERLKGVDSTLKIQPAELGDSAVYLCASSLGQQETQYFGPGTRLLVL.

CDR3 sequence: CASSVTSGSGSEQFF. CDR3 sequence (DNA): TGTGCCAGCAGCGTTACTAGCGGGAGTGGAAGTGAGCAGTTCTTC. The chain links TRBV9 to TRBJ2-1, with 11 bases identical to TRBD2. Trimming cost V 2 bases and J 9 bases; bases outside gene matches: 7. The CDR3 consists of 15 residues. Looked up from germline, CDR1 is SGDLS and CDR2 is YYNGEE.